This T cell receptor (beta chain) was obtained from a study of blood T cell repertoires in COVID-19. Turning to the study itself: Nucleic acid was either cDNA or gDNA, and it came from T cells, B-cell-depleted T cells, or PBMCs.

Trimming removed 5 bases from V and 15 bases from J, with 14 bases in between. CDR1 is SEHNR and CDR2 is FQNEAQ in the germline V gene (reference sequence). This CDR3 is built from 11 residues. Individuals aged roughly 18 to 95 years were recruited from approximately 22 US areas. Two negative PCRs, clearance, or symptom resolution were required of recovered Cohort 3 donors. In the original workflow: Scientists estimated how many nucleated cells there were by amplifying reference gene primers. Data came from immunoSEQ multiplex PCR; TCRdb stores just in-frame clones and leaves some out. That table furnishes V, J and clone size, whereas the DNA furnished D and trimming. The sample holds a few hundred thousand clones; over 75% are singletons and the top ten take about 1%.

This clonotype was obtained from a woman aged 25 to 45 who had recovered from COVID-19. The chain links TRBV7-9 to TRBJ2-1; TRBD2 might be the D (6 bases). The sequenced material came from PBMCs or T cells enriched from blood (not recorded which). The CDR3 loop reads CASSHRDLPFF. In nucleotides, the CDR3 is TGTGCCAGCAGCCACCGGGACTTGCCGTTCTTC.